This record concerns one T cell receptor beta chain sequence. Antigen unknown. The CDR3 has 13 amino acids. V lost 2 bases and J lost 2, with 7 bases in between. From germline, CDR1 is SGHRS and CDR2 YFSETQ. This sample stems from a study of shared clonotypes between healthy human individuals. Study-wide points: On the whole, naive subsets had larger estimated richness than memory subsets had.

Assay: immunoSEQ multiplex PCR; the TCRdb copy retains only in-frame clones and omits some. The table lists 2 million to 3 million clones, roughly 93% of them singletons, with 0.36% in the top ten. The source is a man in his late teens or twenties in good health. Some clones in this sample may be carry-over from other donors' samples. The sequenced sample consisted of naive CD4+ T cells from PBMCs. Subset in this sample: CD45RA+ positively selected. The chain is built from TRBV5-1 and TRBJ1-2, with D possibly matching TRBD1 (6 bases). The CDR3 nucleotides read TGCGCCAGCAGCTTCGACAGGAACTATGGCTACACCTTC. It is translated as CASSFDRNYGYTF.